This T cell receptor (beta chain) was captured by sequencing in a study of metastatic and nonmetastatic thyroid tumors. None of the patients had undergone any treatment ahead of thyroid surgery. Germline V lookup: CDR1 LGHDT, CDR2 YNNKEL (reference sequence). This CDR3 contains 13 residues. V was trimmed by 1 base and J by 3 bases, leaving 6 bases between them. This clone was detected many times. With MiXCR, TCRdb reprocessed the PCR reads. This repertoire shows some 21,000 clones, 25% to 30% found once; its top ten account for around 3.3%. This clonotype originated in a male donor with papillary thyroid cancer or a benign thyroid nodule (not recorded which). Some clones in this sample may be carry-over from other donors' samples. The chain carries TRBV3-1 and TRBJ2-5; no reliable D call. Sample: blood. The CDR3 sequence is CASSQGLKETQYF. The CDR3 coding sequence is TGTGCCAGCAGCCAAGGGCTGAAAGAGACCCAGTACTTC.